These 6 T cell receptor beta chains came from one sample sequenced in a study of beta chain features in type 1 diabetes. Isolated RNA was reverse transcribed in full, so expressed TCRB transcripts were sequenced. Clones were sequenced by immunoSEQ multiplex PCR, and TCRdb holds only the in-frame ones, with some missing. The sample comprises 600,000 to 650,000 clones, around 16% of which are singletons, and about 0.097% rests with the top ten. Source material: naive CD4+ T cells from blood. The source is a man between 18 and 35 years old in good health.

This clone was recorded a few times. CDR3 bases: TGTGCCAGCAAGGAGGGCCCGACCACCGGGGAGCTGTTTTTT. This gives the protein CASKEGPTTGELFF. The V gene is TRBV28, the J gene TRBJ2-2; a possible D gene is TRBD2 (6 bases). The V gene's germline CDR1 is MDHEN and CDR2 SYDVKM. This CDR3 comprises 14 residues. V dropped 7 bases and J dropped 4 bases, with 13 bases sitting between them.

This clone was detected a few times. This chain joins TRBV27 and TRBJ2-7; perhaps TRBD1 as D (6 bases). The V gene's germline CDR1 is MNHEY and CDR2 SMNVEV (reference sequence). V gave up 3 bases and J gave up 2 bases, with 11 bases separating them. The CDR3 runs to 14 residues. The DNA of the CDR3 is TGTGCCAGCAGTTTTCGACAGGAAGCCTACGAGCAGTACTTC. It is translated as CASSFRQEAYEQYF.

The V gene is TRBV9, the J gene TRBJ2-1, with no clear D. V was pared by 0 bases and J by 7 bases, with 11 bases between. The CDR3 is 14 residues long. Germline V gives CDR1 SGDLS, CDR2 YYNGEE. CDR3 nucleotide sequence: TGTGCCAGCAGCGTAGGGACCAACGAGAATGAGCAGTTCTTC. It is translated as CASSVGTNENEQFF.

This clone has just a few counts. The CDR3 DNA is TGTGCCAGCAGCCCTCGGACAGGGGGAAGTACTCATGAGCAGTTCTTC. Amino acids: CASSPRTGGSTHEQFF. The gene calls are TRBV9 and TRBJ2-1; 10 bases fit TRBD1. The germline V gene has CDR1 SGDLS and CDR2 YYNGEE. Trimming at V came to 4 bases and at J to 8 bases, leaving 12 bases not matched to a gene. The CDR3 is 16 amino acids.

Here the CDR3 reads CASSPGARKNYGYTF. CDR3 coding DNA: TGCGCCAGCAGCCCGGGGGCTCGGAAAAACTATGGCTACACCTTC. This rearrangement joins TRBV5-1 to TRBJ1-2, with TRBD1 as a possible D gene (6 bases). CDR3 length: 15 amino acids. Germline CDR1 and CDR2: SGHRS and YFSETQ. V was pared by 4 bases and J by 2 bases, with 15 bases between. The variable domain in full, with the rest retrieved from reference TRBV5-1 and TRBJ1-2, is KAGVTQTPRYLIKTRGQQVTLSCSPISGHRSVSWYQQTPGQGLQFLFEYFSETQRNKGNFPGRFSGRQFSNSRSEMNVSTLELGDSALYLCASSPGARKNYGYTFGSGTRLTVV.

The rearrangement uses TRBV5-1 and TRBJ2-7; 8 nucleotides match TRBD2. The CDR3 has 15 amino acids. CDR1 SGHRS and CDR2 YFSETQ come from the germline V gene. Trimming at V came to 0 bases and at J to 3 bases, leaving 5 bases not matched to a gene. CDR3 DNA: TGCGCCAGCAGCTTGGTCCCAAGCGGGAGCTACGAGCAGTACTTC. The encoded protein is CASSLVPSGSYEQYF.